Listed here are 10 T cell receptor beta chains from one sample, sequenced in a study of blood T cell repertoires in COVID-19. Only in-frame clones appear in the TCRdb table, and some are missing; sequencing was by immunoSEQ multiplex PCR. Counted here are roughly 300,000 clones, roughly nine tenths occurring once; the ten biggest clones make up about 2.2%. Sequenced material: peripheral blood. These receptors came from a woman aged 25 to 39 with COVID-19, enrolled during active disease.

The chain couples TRBV10-2 to TRBJ1-2, with 8 nucleotides matching TRBD1. Germline CDR1 and CDR2: WSHSY and SAAADI. This CDR3 spans 16 amino acids. V shed 5 bases, J shed 6 bases, and the junction held 14 bases outside the gene matches. The CDR3 DNA reads as TGCGCCAGCAGTTCAGGGTCTACAGGGGGTGCTAATGGCTACACCTTC. Its translation: CASSSGSTGGANGYTF.

This chain links TRBV24-1 with TRBJ2-1; TRBD2 matches at 11 bases. The CDR3 consists of 15 residues. Losses at the gene ends were 3 bases for V and 6 bases for J; bases not matched to a gene: 3. CDR1 KGHDR and CDR2 SFDVKD come from the germline V gene. This CDR3 reads CATSDPSGRTNEQFF. The CDR3 DNA is TGTGCCACCAGTGATCCTAGCGGGAGGACCAATGAGCAGTTCTTC.

The chain joins TRBV10-3 to TRBJ2-2; 10 nucleotides agree with TRBD2. Germline V gene lookup returns CDR1 ENHRY and CDR2 SYGVKD. V lost 3 bases, J lost 5 bases, and 9 bases stayed unmatched. This CDR3 spans 17 amino acids. This chain's CDR3 is CAISEPSGSGRTGELFF. The CDR3 DNA reads TGTGCCATCAGTGAACCTAGCGGGAGTGGACGAACCGGGGAGCTGTTTTTT.

The rearrangement links TRBV4-1 to TRBJ2-1; 14 positions match TRBD2. The CDR3 consists of 15 residues. Germline CDR1 is MGHRA and CDR2 is YSYEKL. V lost 4 bases, J lost 8 bases, and 4 bases stayed unmatched. The CDR3 region has the DNA TGCGCCAGCAGCCCCGGGACTAGCGGGAGTGATGAGCAGTTCTTC. It translates to CASSPGTSGSDEQFF.

The J gene is TRBJ2-5, the V gene TRBV11-2, with 8 bases aligning to TRBD2. V gave up 3 bases and J gave up 1 base; unmatched junction bases: 13. In germline, CDR1 is SGHAT, CDR2 FQNNGV. This CDR3 has 18 amino acids. The CDR3 reads CASSLPLDGLAPQETQYF. Written as DNA, the CDR3 is TGTGCCAGCAGCTTGCCCCTGGATGGACTAGCACCCCAAGAGACCCAGTACTTC.

This clone was observed a single time. The CDR3 spells CASSRDRNQPQHF. The DNA for the CDR3 is TGTGCCAGTAGCAGGGACAGAAATCAGCCCCAGCATTTT. The rearrangement joins TRBV19 to TRBJ1-5, with 7 bases lining up with TRBD1. The CDR3 sequence is 13 residues long. Trimming at V came to 6 bases and at J to 4 bases, leaving 3 bases not matched to a gene. The germline V gene has CDR1 LNHDA and CDR2 SQIVND (reference sequence). Filled out from reference TRBV19 and TRBJ1-5, the complete variable domain reads DGGITQSPKYLFRKEGQNVTLSCEQNLNHDAMYWYRQDPGQGLRLIYYSQIVNDFQKGDIAEGYSVSREKKESFPLTVTSAQKNPTAFYLCASSRDRNQPQHFGDGTRLSIL.

The chain carries TRBV28 and TRBJ1-5, with D perhaps matching TRBD1 (6 bases). V dropped 5 bases and J dropped 0 bases, with 14 bases sitting between them. This CDR3 contains 16 residues. Germline CDR1 reads MDHEN; CDR2 reads SYDVKM. CDR3 bases: TGTGCCAGCAGTCCTACAGGGATGGGTAGCAATCAGCCCCAGCATTTT. This sequence encodes CASSPTGMGSNQPQHF.

This clone is a singleton in its sample. This chain connects TRBV5-4 to TRBJ2-7; 14 bases agree with TRBD2. The V segment lost 3 bases and the J segment 6 bases; nucleotides outside the gene matches: 8. Germline CDR1 is SGHNT and CDR2 is YYREEE (reference sequence). This CDR3 region has 16 residues. CDR3 sequence (DNA): TGTGCCAGCAGCTCTGGGGGACTAGCGGGAGCTCTCGAGCAGTACTTC. This translates into CASSSGGLAGALEQYF.

V gene TRBV11-2 combines with J gene TRBJ1-5; no clear D gene. V lost 3 bases, J lost 4 bases, and 10 bases lay in between. CDR1 and CDR2 from the germline V gene are SGHAT and FQNNGV. The CDR3 length is 14 residues. The CDR3 is CASSFSGLNQPQHF. The CDR3 region has the DNA TGTGCCAGCAGCTTCTCAGGCTTAAATCAGCCCCAGCATTTT.

The chain recombines TRBV6-1 with TRBJ1-2; maybe TRBD1 (5 bases). The CDR3 is made up of 14 amino acids. Trimming left V 1 base short and J 5 bases short, with 11 bases between. From germline, CDR1 is MNHNS and CDR2 SASEGT. The CDR3: CASSEDPRGYGYTF. The CDR3 DNA follows: TGTGCCAGCAGTGAAGACCCTCGGGGGTATGGCTACACCTTC.